This is a list of T cell receptor beta chains from one sample in a study of vaccination and CD4 T cells after COVID-19. Their antigen targets remain unknown. MiXCR, run by TCRdb on the PCR reads, gives a single entry per CDR3 protein. The sample lists roughly 18,000 distinct CDR3 sequences; roughly 50% were seen once. The input for sequencing was CD4+ T cells from blood, cultured in vitro, taken about 7 months after SARS-CoV-2 vaccination. The receptor set was obtained from a human donor who had recovered from COVID-19. Each CDR3 is given with its conserved first and last residue. D genes are given only for firm matches. Not all rows give a size; the values are once, few, many and, for expanded clones, a class.

d_call	v_call	clone_size	cdr3_length	j_call	cdr3_nt	cdr3_aa
-	TRBV21-1	few	14	TRBJ1-1	TGTGCCAGCAGCAAAGAAGTGGGGAACACTGAAGCTTTCTTT	CASSKEVGNTEAFF
-	TRBV7-9	-	15	TRBJ2-3	TGTGCCAGCAGCTCCGAAGGGGGACCCGGTGATACGCAGTATTTT	CASSSEGGPGDTQYF
TRBD2	TRBV7-3	few	15	TRBJ2-4	TGTGCCAGCAGCTTCAGCGGGGGGGCGCCAAACATTCAGTACTTC	CASSFSGGAPNIQYF
-	TRBV6-5	-	16	TRBJ2-4	TGTGCCAGCAGTTCCTCCAGGGGGGGGATTAAAAACATTCAGTACTTC	CASSSSRGGIKNIQYF
-	TRBV6-1	-	15	TRBJ2-2	TGTGCCAGCAGTGAGCTGACAATCCACACCGGGGAGCTGTTTTTT	CASSELTIHTGELFF
TRBD1	TRBV7-9	-	17	TRBJ1-3	TGTGCCAGCAGCCATAACGCCGGGACAGGACGTGCAAACACCATATATTTT	CASSHNAGTGRANTIYF
TRBD1	TRBV20-1	few	13	TRBJ1-1	TGCAGTGCCAACGACAGGGTGAACACTGAAGCTTTCTTT	CSANDRVNTEAFF
-	TRBV6-1	-	15	TRBJ1-6	-	CASILGNSYNSPLHF
TRBD2	TRBV7-3	-	14	TRBJ2-5	TGTGCCAGCAGCTTTGGCGGGAGCTCGGAGACCCAGTACTTC	CASSFGGSSETQYF
TRBD2	TRBV20-1	-	13	TRBJ2-7	TGCAGTGCGTGGACTAGCGGGATGAACGAGCAGTACTTC	CSAWTSGMNEQYF
-	TRBV5-1	-	15	TRBJ1-3	TGCGCCAGCAGCTTGGAACTCTCGAAGGGAAACACCATATATTTT	CASSLELSKGNTIYF
-	TRBV2	-	15	TRBJ2-1	TGTGCCAGCAGGCCCGCGGTAAGCTCCTACAATGAGCAGTTCTTC	CASRPAVSSYNEQFF
-	TRBV6-1	few	15	TRBJ2-7	TGTGCCAGCAGTAAGGACCCGGTCCGGGCTCACGAGCAGTACTTC	CASSKDPVRAHEQYF
-	TRBV7-7	-	13	TRBJ2-3	TGTGCTAGCAGCCGACGACGGGGAGATACGCAGTATTTT	CASSRRRGDTQYF
-	TRBV15	few	15	TRBJ1-2	TGTGCCACCAGCAGAGATGCTGGCAGGGGATATGGCTACACCTTC	CATSRDAGRGYGYTF
-	TRBV20-1	few	13	TRBJ2-3	TGCAGTGCTAGAGTGGATAGCACAGATACGCAGTATTTT	CSARVDSTDTQYF
-	TRBV19	once	13	TRBJ2-7	TGTGCCAGTAGCTTTAACAGGCGGAACGAGCAGTACTTC	CASSFNRRNEQYF
-	TRBV6-1	-	16	TRBJ1-1	TGTGCCAGCAAAAACTCACTAACAGGGCCCGACACTGAAGCTTTCTTT	CASKNSLTGPDTEAFF
TRBD2	TRBV7-2	-	15	TRBJ2-7	TGTGCCAGCAGCTTCGGGGGGACTAGCTCCTACGAGCAGTACTTC	CASSFGGTSSYEQYF
-	TRBV11-2	once	13	TRBJ1-1	TGTGCCAGCAACCCCTCCACGAACACTGAAGCTTTCTTT	CASNPSTNTEAFF
-	TRBV19	few	13	TRBJ2-5	TGTGCCAGTAGTATAGGTAGTGGTGAGACCCAGTACTTC	CASSIGSGETQYF
TRBD1	TRBV7-9	-	14	TRBJ1-1	TGTGCCGGGGGAAACAGGGGGTGGAACACTGAAGCTTTCTTT	CAGGNRGWNTEAFF
-	TRBV6-1	-	12	TRBJ2-3	TGTGCCAGCAGTACGGACAGAGATACGCAGTATTTT	CASSTDRDTQYF
-	TRBV7-3	-	15	TRBJ2-1	TGTGCCAGCAGCTTAAACCCCACGGGCTACAATGAGCAGTTCTTC	CASSLNPTGYNEQFF
-	TRBV10-3	-	14	TRBJ2-7	TGTGCCATCAGTGCCTTAACAGGGGGGGGCGAGCAGTACTTC	CAISALTGGGEQYF
TRBD2	TRBV7-3	few	13	TRBJ2-5	TGTGCCAGCAGCTCAGCGGGGGATGAGACCCAGTACTTC	CASSSAGDETQYF
-	TRBV15	-	13	TRBJ1-5	TGTGCCACCAGTGGGCAGGGGCTGGGACCCCAGCATTTT	CATSGQGLGPQHF
TRBD2	TRBV7-3	-	15	TRBJ2-3	TGTGCCAGCAGCTGGGTAGCGGGATCCACAGATACGCAGTATTTT	CASSWVAGSTDTQYF
TRBD1	TRBV20-1	few	15	TRBJ2-7	TGCAGTGCTAGAGATAGAGGGACAGGGGCCTACGAGCAGTACTTC	CSARDRGTGAYEQYF
TRBD1	TRBV6-1	-	15	TRBJ1-5	TGTGCCAGCAGCTTCGACAGGGGCACCTCCAGGACCCAGCATTTT	CASSFDRGTSRTQHF
-	TRBV29-1	few	13	TRBJ1-1	TGCAGCGTTACAGGGCGGTTTGCCACTGAAGCTTTCTTT	CSVTGRFATEAFF
-	TRBV7-8	-	15	TRBJ1-2	TGTGCCAGCAGCTTAGGGGCCCGGACAGACTATGGCTACACCTTC	CASSLGARTDYGYTF
-	TRBV2	-	13	TRBJ2-7	TGTGCCAGCGAAGGGACGGGCGGGTCCGAGCAGTACTTC	CASEGTGGSEQYF
TRBD2	TRBV6-1	-	15	TRBJ2-5	TGTGCCAGCAGGAGGACTAGTTCTCGGTACGAGACCCAGTACTTC	CASRRTSSRYETQYF
-	TRBV30	-	13	TRBJ1-1	TGTGCCTGGAGTGAACAGTCGGGCACTGAAGCTTTCTTT	CAWSEQSGTEAFF
-	TRBV7-2	-	15	TRBJ2-7	TGTGCCAGCAGCTTGCGGGCCGGGGTGGTTAACGAGCAGTACTTC	CASSLRAGVVNEQYF
-	TRBV7-3	-	15	TRBJ2-3	TGTGCCAGCAGCTTACTGGGACTCTACACAGATACGCAGTATTTT	CASSLLGLYTDTQYF
-	TRBV28	once	11	TRBJ1-2	TGTGCCAGCACCCCGGGGTATGGCTACACCTTC	CASTPGYGYTF
-	TRBV6-2/TRBV6-3	-	14	TRBJ2-3	TGTGCCAGCAGCAGGACCCCAGGCACAGATACGCAGTATTTT	CASSRTPGTDTQYF
-	TRBV7-3	-	14	TRBJ1-6	TGTGCCAGCAGCTTCTCGGGGATTAATTCACCCCTCCACTTT	CASSFSGINSPLHF
-	TRBV20-1	few	14	TRBJ1-6	TGCAGTGCTAGCGGTGGCAGGGGAGGATCACCCCTCCACTTT	CSASGGRGGSPLHF
-	TRBV4-2	-	16	TRBJ1-5	TGTGCCAGCAGCCCCCGGGCAGCAAAGGAGGGGCAGCCCCAGCATTTT	CASSPRAAKEGQPQHF
TRBD1	TRBV7-2	few	17	TRBJ1-6	TGTGCCAGCAGCGCCCTAAGGGACAGGGTCTCGGATTCACCCCTCCACTTT	CASSALRDRVSDSPLHF
-	TRBV19	-	15	TRBJ1-1	TGTGCCAGTATCAATCCTTATGGGGGGGGTACTGAAGCTTTCTTT	CASINPYGGGTEAFF
-	TRBV7-9	-	13	TRBJ1-1	TGTGCCAGCAGCCCCCCGGGGCTGACTGAAGCTTTCTTT	CASSPPGLTEAFF
-	TRBV7-2	-	14	TRBJ2-5	TGTGCCAGCAGCTTTAGGGGGACGGGGGAGACCCAGTACTTC	CASSFRGTGETQYF
-	TRBV19	-	16	TRBJ1-5	TGTGCCAGTAGTATAGGAGTCGTCGGGGGGGGACAGCCCCAGCATTTT	CASSIGVVGGGQPQHF